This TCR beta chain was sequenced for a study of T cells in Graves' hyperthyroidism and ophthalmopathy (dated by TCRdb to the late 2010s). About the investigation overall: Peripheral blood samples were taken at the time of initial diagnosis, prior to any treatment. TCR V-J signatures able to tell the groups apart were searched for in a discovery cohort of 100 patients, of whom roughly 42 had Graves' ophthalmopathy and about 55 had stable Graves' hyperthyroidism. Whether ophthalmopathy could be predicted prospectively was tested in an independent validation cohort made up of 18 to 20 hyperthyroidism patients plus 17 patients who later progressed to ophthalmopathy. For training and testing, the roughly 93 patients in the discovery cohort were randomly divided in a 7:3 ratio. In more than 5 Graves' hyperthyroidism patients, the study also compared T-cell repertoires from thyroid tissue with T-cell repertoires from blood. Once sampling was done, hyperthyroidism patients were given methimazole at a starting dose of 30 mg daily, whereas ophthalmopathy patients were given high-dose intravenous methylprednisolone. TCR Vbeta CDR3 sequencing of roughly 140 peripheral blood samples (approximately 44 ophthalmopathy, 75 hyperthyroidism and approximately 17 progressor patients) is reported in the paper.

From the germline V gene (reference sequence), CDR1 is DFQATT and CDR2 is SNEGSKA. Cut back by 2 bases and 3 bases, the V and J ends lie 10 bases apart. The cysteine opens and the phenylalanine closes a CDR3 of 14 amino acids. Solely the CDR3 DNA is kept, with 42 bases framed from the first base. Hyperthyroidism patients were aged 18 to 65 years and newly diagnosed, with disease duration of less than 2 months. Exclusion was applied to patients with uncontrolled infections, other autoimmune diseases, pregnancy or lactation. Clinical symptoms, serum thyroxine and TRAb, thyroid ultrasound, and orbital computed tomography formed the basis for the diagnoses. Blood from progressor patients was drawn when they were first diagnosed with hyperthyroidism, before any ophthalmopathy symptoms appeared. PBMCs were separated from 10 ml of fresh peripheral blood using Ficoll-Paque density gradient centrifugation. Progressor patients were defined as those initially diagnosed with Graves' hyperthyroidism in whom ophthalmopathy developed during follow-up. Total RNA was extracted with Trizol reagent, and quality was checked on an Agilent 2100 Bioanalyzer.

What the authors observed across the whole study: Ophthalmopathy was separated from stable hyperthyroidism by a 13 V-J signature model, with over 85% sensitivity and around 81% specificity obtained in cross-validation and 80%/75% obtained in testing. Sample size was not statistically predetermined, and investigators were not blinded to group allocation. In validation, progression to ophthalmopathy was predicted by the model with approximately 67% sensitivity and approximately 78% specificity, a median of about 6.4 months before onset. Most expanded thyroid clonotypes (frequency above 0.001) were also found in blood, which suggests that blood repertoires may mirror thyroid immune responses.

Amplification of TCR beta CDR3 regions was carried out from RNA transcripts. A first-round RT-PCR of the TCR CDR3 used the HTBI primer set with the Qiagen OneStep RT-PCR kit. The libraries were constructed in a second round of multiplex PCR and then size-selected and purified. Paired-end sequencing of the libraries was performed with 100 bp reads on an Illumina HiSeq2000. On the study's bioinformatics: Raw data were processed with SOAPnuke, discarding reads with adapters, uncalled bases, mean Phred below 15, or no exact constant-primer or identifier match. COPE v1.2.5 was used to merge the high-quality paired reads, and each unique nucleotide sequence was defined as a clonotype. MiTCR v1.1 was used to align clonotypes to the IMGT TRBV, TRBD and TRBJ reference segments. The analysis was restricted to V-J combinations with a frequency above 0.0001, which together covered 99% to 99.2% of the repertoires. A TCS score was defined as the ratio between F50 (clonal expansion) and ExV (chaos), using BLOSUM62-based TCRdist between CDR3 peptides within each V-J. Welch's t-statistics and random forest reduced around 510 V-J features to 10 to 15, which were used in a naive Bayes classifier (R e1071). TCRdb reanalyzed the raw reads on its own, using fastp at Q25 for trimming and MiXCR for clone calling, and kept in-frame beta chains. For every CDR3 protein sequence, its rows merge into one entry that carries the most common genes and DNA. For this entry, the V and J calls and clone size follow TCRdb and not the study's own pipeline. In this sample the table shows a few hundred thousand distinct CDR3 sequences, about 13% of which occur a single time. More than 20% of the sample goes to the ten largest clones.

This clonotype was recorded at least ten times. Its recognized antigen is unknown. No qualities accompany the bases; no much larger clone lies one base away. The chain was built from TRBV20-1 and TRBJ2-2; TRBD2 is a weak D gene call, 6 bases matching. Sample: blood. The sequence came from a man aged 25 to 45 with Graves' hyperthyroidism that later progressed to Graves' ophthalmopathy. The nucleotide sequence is TGCAGTGCTAGATCCGGGGGTCACACCGGGGAGCTGTTTTTT. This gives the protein CSARSGGHTGELFF.